Below, 20 T cell receptor beta chains from the same sample are listed, as sequenced in a study of OX40 agonist ivuxolimab in advanced cancers. TCRdb's table, derived via immunoSEQ multiplex PCR, lists solely in-frame clones and lacks some. The sample records 55,000 to 80,000 clones, roughly 90% being singletons. The material sequenced was CD4+ or CD8+ T cells sorted from blood, taken in a trial of the OX40 agonist ivuxolimab. These receptors originate from an adult with an advanced solid tumor such as melanoma, head and neck, liver or kidney cancer.

V usage is TRBV19 and J usage is TRBJ1-5; possible D gene TRBD1, 5 bases. The germline CDR1 and CDR2 sequences are LNHDA and SQIVND (reference sequence). The CDR3 consists of 15 residues. Trimming stripped 3 bases from V and 4 bases from J, with 13 bases between. This CDR3 reads CASSMGLRGNQPQHF. CDR3 nucleotide sequence: TGTGCCAGTAGTATGGGATTACGGGGGAATCAGCCCCAGCATTTT.

The J gene is TRBJ2-5, the V gene TRBV7-3; D tentatively reads TRBD1 or TRBD2 (6 bases each). V lost 5 bases to trimming and J lost 1 base, with 11 bases between them. Per the germline V gene, CDR1 is SGHTA and CDR2 is FQGTGA. This CDR3 contains 14 residues. Written as DNA, the CDR3 is TGTGCCAGCAGCCCCGGGGGCCTCCAAGAGACCCAGTACTTC. This sequence encodes CASSPGGLQETQYF.

This chain connects TRBV2 to TRBJ1-1, with 7 bases identical to TRBD1. The V and J ends lost 5 bases and 2 bases, in that order; junction bases with no gene match: 5. The germline gives CDR1 SNHLY, CDR2 FYNNEI. The CDR3 sequence is 14 residues long. The CDR3 is CASSPQGSNTEAFF. CDR3 nucleotides: TGTGCCAGCAGTCCACAGGGGTCTAACACTGAAGCTTTCTTT.

The chain carries TRBV18 and TRBJ2-5; no clear D gene. The germline V gene has CDR1 KGHSH and CDR2 LQKENI. The CDR3 is made up of 14 amino acids. V was shortened by 0 bases and J by 3 bases, with 8 bases between the two germline ends. As DNA, the CDR3 is TGTGCCAGCTCACCACCGGCCACAAAAGAGACCCAGTACTTC. This gives the protein CASSPPATKETQYF.

CDR3 sequence: CASSSPGANTEAFF. CDR3 in DNA: TGTGCCAGCAGTTCCCCCGGCGCGAACACTGAAGCTTTCTTT. J is TRBJ1-1 and V is TRBV28; D is unresolved. Germline CDR1 reads MDHEN; CDR2 reads SYDVKM. This CDR3 region has 14 residues. The V gene lost 4 bases and the J gene lost 1 base, with 10 bases spanning the gap.

The sample holds one count of this clone. This chain uses TRBV2 with TRBJ2-2; TRBD2 might be the D (6 bases). The CDR3 contains 14 residues. CDR1 is SNHLY, CDR2 FYNNEI, per germline. The V gene lost 8 bases and the J gene lost 6 bases, with 16 bases spanning the gap. The CDR3 coding sequence is TGTGCCAGCCTCCGGGAGCCCCTCGCCGGGGAGCTGTTTTTT. Its translation: CASLREPLAGELFF.

The genes are TRBV29-1 and TRBJ2-7, with TRBD1 matching over 8 bases. Germline V gene lookup returns CDR1 SQVTM and CDR2 ANQGSEA. CDR3 size: 12 residues. The trim removed 4 bases at V and 7 bases at J, leaving 6 bases unmatched. The CDR3 nucleotides read TGCAGCGTTGGGACAGGGATCGGTGAGCAGTACTTC. Translated, it gives CSVGTGIGEQYF.

The count of this clone is one. The chain links TRBV29-1 to TRBJ2-5; D not certain. The V gene lost 1 base and the J gene lost 2 bases, with 5 bases spanning the gap. Germline assignment: CDR1 SQVTM and CDR2 ANQGSEA. The length of the CDR3 is 12 residues. CDR3 region: CSVEGRQETQYF. The CDR3 bases are TGCAGCGTTGAAGGGCGGCAAGAGACCCAGTACTTC.

The V gene is TRBV21-1, the J gene TRBJ2-2; the table's TRBD1 call for D was not verified on the DNA. TRBV21-1 is a pseudogene locus. CDR3 length: 15 amino acids. The CDR3 protein is CASSRQGGNTGELFF. CDR3 bases: TGTGCCAGTTCCCGACAGGGGGGGAACACCGGGGAGCTGTTTTTT.

The table lists this clone with a few counts. This chain connects TRBV10-2 to TRBJ2-1; 9 bases fit TRBD1. J gave up 9 bases and V 3 bases, and 6 bases lay outside the gene matches. This CDR3 spans 14 amino acids. CDR1 and CDR2 (germline): WSHSY, SAAADI. CDR3 in amino acids: CASSEQGATAEQFF. CDR3 DNA sequence: TGCGCCAGCAGTGAACAGGGGGCGACCGCTGAGCAGTTCTTC.

The chain has TRBV6-1 and TRBJ1-4; D unclear. Trimming stripped 6 bases from V and 8 bases from J, with 19 bases between. The CDR3 runs 15 residues. Germline CDR1 is MNHNS and CDR2 is SASEGT. CDR3 DNA: TGTGCCAGCAGGGCCGATCCGGGGAGAGAAGAAAAACTGTTTTTT. Translated, it gives CASRADPGREEKLFF.

CDR3 region: CASSTGATNEKLFF. The CDR3 DNA is TGTGCCAGTAGCACAGGGGCAACTAATGAAAAACTGTTTTTT. The gene calls are TRBV19 and TRBJ1-4, with TRBD1 matching 7 bases. CDR3 length: 14 amino acids. J gave up 0 bases and V 6 bases, and 1 base lay outside the gene matches. CDR1 LNHDA and CDR2 SQIVND come from the germline V gene (reference sequence).

The rearrangement links TRBV25-1 to TRBJ2-5; 9 nucleotides line up with TRBD1. In germline, CDR1 is MGHDK, CDR2 SYGVNS. The CDR3 has 15 amino acids. The J segment lost 2 bases and the V segment lost 3 bases, leaving 4 bases of the junction unmatched. This CDR3 is CASSDPGQGQETQYF. DNA of the CDR3: TGTGCCAGCAGTGACCCGGGACAGGGACAAGAGACCCAGTACTTC. Drawing the rest from reference TRBV25-1 and TRBJ2-5, the complete variable domain is EADIYQTPRYLVIGTGKKITLECSQTMGHDKMYWYQQDPGMELHLIHYSYGVNSTEKGDLSSESTVSRIRTEHFPLTLESARPSHTSQYLCASSDPGQGQETQYFGPGTRLLVL.

In this sample, this clone turned up a few times. This sequence joins TRBV2 and TRBJ2-5; 8 nucleotides agree with TRBD2. With V trimmed by 6 bases and J by 13 bases, 10 bases remained unmatched. Germline V gives CDR1 SNHLY, CDR2 FYNNEI. The CDR3 totals 12 residues. For the CDR3, the DNA is TGTGCCAGCAGGATCGCGGGACTAGTGTGGTACTTC. Translating it yields CASRIAGLVWYF.

The rearrangement joins TRBV10-3 to TRBJ2-5, with 14 bases aligning to TRBD2. V lost 6 bases, J lost 2 bases, and 8 bases stayed unmatched. The CDR3 length is 17 residues. Per the germline V gene, CDR1 is ENHRY and CDR2 is SYGVKD. The chain's CDR3 is CAISQGLAGGTQETQYF. CDR3 DNA sequence: TGTGCCATCAGCCAAGGACTAGCGGGGGGTACACAAGAGACCCAGTACTTC.

This chain uses TRBV2 with TRBJ1-3; D gene uncertain. CDR1 and CDR2 (germline): SNHLY, FYNNEI. The CDR3 extends over 14 amino acids. V was clipped by 4 bases and J by 0 bases, with 7 bases between them. The CDR3 loop is CASSVWGSGNTIYF. CDR3 in DNA: TGTGCCAGCAGTGTGTGGGGCTCTGGAAACACCATATATTTT.

V gene TRBV15 combines with J gene TRBJ1-1, with D perhaps TRBD1 (5 bases). Trimming shortened V by 0 bases and J by 8 bases, and 10 bases separated the two germline ends. CDR1 and CDR2 (germline): LNHNV, YYDKDF (reference sequence). There are 13 residues in the CDR3. CDR3 residues: CATSRDRDREAFF. CDR3 DNA sequence: TGTGCCACCAGCAGAGATCGGGACCGGGAAGCTTTCTTT. The complete variable domain, with remaining parts taken from reference TRBV15 and TRBJ1-1, reads DAMVIQNPRYQVTQFGKPVTLSCSQTLNHNVMYWYQQKSSQAPKLLFHYYDKDFNNEADTPDNFQSRRPNTSFCFLDIRSPGLGDTAMYLCATSRDRDREAFFGQGTRLTVV.

The chain uses TRBV18 and TRBJ2-3; no reliable D call. Germline assignment: CDR1 KGHSH and CDR2 LQKENI. The CDR3 runs 17 residues. Trimming removed 0 bases at V and 4 bases at J, with 17 bases between. CDR3 DNA sequence: TGTGCCAGCTCACCACCCCGAGCTGCGATTGGTGCAGATACGCAGTATTTT. This codes for CASSPPRAAIGADTQYF.

The gene calls are TRBV5-5 and TRBJ2-7; the D gene could be TRBD1 or TRBD2 (6 bases each). V lost 2 bases and J lost 7, with 16 bases in between. Germline loops: CDR1 SGHKS, CDR2 YYEKEE (reference sequence). This CDR3 is 14 amino acids long. This CDR3 reads CASSLQGGKVEQYF. The DNA of the CDR3 is TGTGCCAGCAGCTTACAGGGCGGGAAGGTAGAGCAGTACTTC.

This rearrangement joins TRBV5-1 to TRBJ1-1, with D hard to call. Germline-derived CDR1 and CDR2 are SGHRS and YFSETQ. The CDR3 loop spans 14 amino acids. Trimming left V 4 bases short and J 5 bases short, with 15 bases between. The CDR3 loop is CASSPDRGDTEAFF. As DNA, the CDR3 is TGCGCCAGCAGCCCGGATCGGGGTGATACTGAAGCTTTCTTT.